A single sample gave rise to the 27 T cell receptor beta chains below, sequenced in a study of CD8+ T cells in alopecia areata. Sequencing templates came from extracted RNA that was reverse transcribed into cDNA. Assay used: immunoSEQ multiplex PCR; TCRdb lists only in-frame clones, some missing. The sample consists of fewer than 20,000 clones, approximately 70% of them appearing once. Alopecia areata patients provided lesional scalp punch biopsies and peripheral blood. Here the sequenced sample was skin, taken at week 0. These receptors all stem from a human donor with alopecia areata.

This clone was seen just once. V gene TRBV7-6 combines with J gene TRBJ2-5, with a possible D match to TRBD2 (6 bases). Germline V gives CDR1 SGHVS, CDR2 FNYEAQ. Trimming removed 10 bases from V and 5 bases from J, with 11 bases in between. CDR3 size: 11 residues. As DNA, the CDR3 is TGTGCCAATGGGGGGTCGGAGACCCAGTACTTC. Encoded protein: CANGGSETQYF. The full variable domain, with the rest looked up from reference TRBV7-6 and TRBJ2-5, is GAGVSQSPRYKVTKRGQDVALRCDPISGHVSLYWYRQALGQGPEFLTYFNYEAQQDKSGLPNDRFSAERPEGSISTLTIQRTEQRDSAMYRCANGGSETQYFGPGTRLLVL.

This clone was detected a few times. The chain is built from TRBV7-3 and TRBJ2-7, with D possibly called TRBD1 or TRBD2 (5 bases each). This CDR3 comprises 16 residues. Per the germline V gene, CDR1 is SGHTA and CDR2 is FQGTGA. Deletions cut 0 bases from V and 0 bases from J, with 12 bases between. The CDR3 protein is CASSLTGAGSSYEQYF. The CDR3 DNA follows: TGTGCCAGCAGCTTAACTGGGGCAGGGAGCTCCTACGAGCAGTACTTC. Together with reference TRBV7-3 and TRBJ2-7, the CDR3 gives the full variable domain: GAGVSQTPSNKVTEKGKYVELRCDPISGHTALYWYRQSLGQGPEFLIYFQGTGAADDSGLPNDRFFAVRPEGSVSTLKIQRTERGDSAVYLCASSLTGAGSSYEQYFGPGTRLTVT.

This rearrangement joins TRBV6-1 to TRBJ1-1; D not certain. CDR1 is MNHNS and CDR2 is SASEGT in the germline V gene. V lost 8 bases, J lost 1 base, and 14 bases lay in between. The CDR3 loop spans 14 amino acids. The CDR3 sequence: CASVRLGPNTEAFF. The DNA of the CDR3 is TGTGCCAGCGTCCGACTAGGGCCGAACACTGAAGCTTTCTTT.

Concerning this clone itself: This sample includes further DNA sequences coding for the same CDR3. The V gene is TRBV7-3, the J gene TRBJ2-2; D uncertain. The CDR3 has 12 residues. Germline V gene sequence: CDR1 SGHTA, CDR2 FQGTGA. V dropped 3 bases and J dropped 6 bases, with 5 bases sitting between them. The CDR3 DNA sequence: TGTGCCAGCAGCTTTGATGCCGGGGAGCTGTTTTTT. Translation: CASSFDAGELFF.

The chain links TRBV4-2 to TRBJ2-7; the D gene could be TRBD1 or TRBD2 (5 bases each). Trimming left V 1 base short and J 5 bases short, with 9 bases between. The CDR3 spans 13 residues. Germline assignment: CDR1 LGHNA and CDR2 YNFKEQ. CDR3 sequence: CASSQGGSDEQYF. As DNA, the CDR3 is TGTGCCAGCAGCCAAGGGGGGTCTGACGAGCAGTACTTC.

The chain joins TRBV4-3 to TRBJ1-2, with D perhaps matching TRBD1 (5 bases). The germline V gene encodes CDR1 LGHNA and CDR2 YSLEER. The V end was cut by 1 base, the J end by 3 bases, with 9 bases between. This CDR3 is built from 14 residues. In nucleotides, the CDR3 is TGCGCCAGCAGCCAAGCCTGGGGGGACTATGGCTACACCTTC. Translating gives CASSQAWGDYGYTF.

The chain links TRBV4-3 to TRBJ1-6; 7 bases match TRBD1. The length of the CDR3 is 17 residues. In germline, CDR1 is LGHNA, CDR2 YSLEER. Unmatched junction bases numbered 5, after V lost 0 bases and J lost 3 bases. CDR3: CASSQDQAGGYNSPLHF. The DNA of the CDR3 is TGCGCCAGCAGCCAAGACCAGGCAGGGGGCTATAATTCACCCCTCCACTTT.

This clone was counted a single time. The J gene is TRBJ1-2, the V gene TRBV15; TRBD1 is a possible D gene (5 bases). V lost 4 bases and J 2 bases, leaving 8 bases between the germline ends. The V gene's germline CDR1 is LNHNV and CDR2 YYDKDF (reference sequence). The CDR3 runs to 13 residues. The chain's CDR3 is CATSTNRNYGYTF. CDR3 DNA: TGTGCCACCAGCACTAACAGGAACTATGGCTACACCTTC.

V and J are TRBV5-5 and TRBJ2-3; D call uncertain. In germline, CDR1 is SGHKS, CDR2 YYEKEE (reference sequence). The germline V and J ends were trimmed by 2 bases and 1 base, with 2 bases remaining between them. This CDR3 is built from 12 residues. CDR3 sequence: CASSFGTDTQYF. The CDR3 nucleotides are TGTGCCAGCAGCTTTGGCACAGATACGCAGTATTTT.

This chain links TRBV7-2 with TRBJ2-1; possibly TRBD2 for D (6 bases). In germline, CDR1 is SGHTA, CDR2 FQGNSA. V lost 5 bases and J 6 bases, leaving 20 bases between the germline ends. The CDR3 runs 16 residues. CDR3 sequence reads: CASSLLAGYLINEQFF. The CDR3 DNA reads as TGTGCCAGCAGCCTCCTGGCGGGGTACCTTATCAATGAGCAGTTCTTC.

In this sample, this clone turned up a few times. This chain uses TRBV11-2 with TRBJ2-2, with 8 bases identical to TRBD1. The CDR3 sequence is 15 residues long. Germline values: CDR1 SGHAT, CDR2 FQNNGV. Trimming at V came to 10 bases and at J to 4 bases, leaving 11 bases not matched to a gene. For the CDR3, the DNA is TGTGCCACTAAACCCAAGACAGGGGCCACCGGGGAGCTGTTTTTT. Its translation: CATKPKTGATGELFF.

The chain carries TRBV7-2 and TRBJ2-1, with a tentative D call TRBD1 (6 bases). Trimming cost V 5 bases and J 9 bases, with 20 bases left between them. From germline, CDR1 is SGHTA and CDR2 FQGNSA. The CDR3 covers 15 residues. CDR3 amino acids: CASSPGPAGAGEQFF. The CDR3 DNA follows: TGTGCCAGCAGCCCGGGGCCCGCAGGGGCGGGTGAGCAGTTCTTC.

The genes are TRBV4-3 and TRBJ2-5; D is perhaps TRBD2 (6 bases). CDR1 and CDR2 from the germline V gene are LGHNA and YSLEER. This CDR3 spans 15 amino acids. Trimming took off 0 bases at V and 1 base at J, with 9 bases between the two ends. The CDR3 DNA sequence: TGCGCCAGCAGCCAAGAGGGGGGACTCCAAGAGACCCAGTACTTC. Encoded protein: CASSQEGGLQETQYF.

This chain links TRBV11-2 with TRBJ2-1, with D perhaps matching TRBD1 or TRBD2 (5 bases each). The V and J ends lost 5 bases and 5 bases respectively, with 16 bases between them. CDR3 length equals 15 residues. From germline, CDR1 is SGHAT and CDR2 FQNNGV. The DNA for the CDR3 is TGTGCCAGCAGCCAGGGTGACTACTTAAACAATGAGCAGTTCTTC. Translation: CASSQGDYLNNEQFF.

The chain joins TRBV6-1 to TRBJ2-1; D not certain. The germline V and J ends were trimmed by 5 bases and 8 bases, with 16 bases remaining between them. This CDR3 comprises 14 residues. Germline CDR1 is MNHNS and CDR2 is SASEGT. Written as DNA, the CDR3 is TGTGCCAGCAGTATTCCCCCAGCTGTCGATGAGCAGTTCTTC. Encoded protein: CASSIPPAVDEQFF.

This clone was found a few times. The V gene is TRBV5-1, the J gene TRBJ2-3; TRBD1 is a possible D gene (6 bases). Germline V gene data show CDR1 as SGHRS and CDR2 as YFSETQ. The CDR3 sequence is 14 residues long. V lost 1 base to trimming and J lost 6 bases, with 12 bases between them. Written as DNA, the CDR3 is TGCGCCAGCAGCTTGACAGGGTCAAGGGATACGCAGTATTTT. Amino acid sequence: CASSLTGSRDTQYF.

The chain uses TRBV25-1 and TRBJ2-5, with 7 bases matching TRBD1. The J segment lost 5 bases and the V segment lost 5 bases, leaving 11 bases of the junction unmatched. This CDR3 is built from 15 residues. In germline, CDR1 is MGHDK, CDR2 SYGVNS. CDR3 DNA sequence: TGTGCCAGCAGTCCCCGACAGGGTAGGGGGGAGACCCAGTACTTC. Protein sequence: CASSPRQGRGETQYF.

V gene TRBV30 combines with J gene TRBJ1-2; a weak D match, TRBD1 (5 bases). The CDR3 is 14 amino acids. Germline V lookup: CDR1 GTSNPN, CDR2 SVGIG (reference sequence). V lost 2 bases, J lost 2 bases, and 12 bases lay in between. The CDR3 region is CAWSYPGHNYGYTF. The CDR3 coding sequence is TGTGCCTGGAGTTACCCCGGACACAACTATGGCTACACCTTC.

The J gene is TRBJ2-3, the V gene TRBV7-9; a possible D gene is TRBD2 (5 bases). Germline-derived CDR1 and CDR2 are SEHNR and FQNEAQ (reference sequence). V lost 8 bases and J lost 0, with 12 bases in between. The CDR3 sequence is 14 residues long. CDR3 sequence reads: CASSGEGSTDTQYF. CDR3 in DNA: TGTGCCAGCTCCGGAGAGGGTAGCACAGATACGCAGTATTTT.

As regards this clone: A far larger clone is just one base off, so this is likely a read error. Other DNA sequences in this sample translate to the same CDR3. The genes are TRBV6-5 and TRBJ2-7; 9 bases are a match to TRBD2. Germline CDR1 MNHEY, CDR2 SVGAGI. This CDR3 comprises 15 residues. Trimming cost V 5 bases and J 5 bases; bases outside gene matches: 10. CDR3 region: CASSLSLAGGDEQYF. The CDR3 nucleotides are TGTGCCAGCAGTCTATCACTCGCGGGGGGGGACGAGCAGTACTTC.

The genes are TRBV7-2 and TRBJ2-7; 10 bases are shared with TRBD2. Germline V gives CDR1 SGHTA, CDR2 FQGNSA. J lost 5 bases, V lost 7 bases, and 8 bases had no gene match. This CDR3 is 14 amino acids long. For the CDR3, the DNA is TGTGCCAGCACGGGACTAGCGTTTTCCCACGAGCAGTACTTC. Encoded protein: CASTGLAFSHEQYF. Full variable domain (missing parts from reference TRBV7-2 and TRBJ2-7): GAGVSQSPSNKVTEKGKDVELRCDPISGHTALYWYRQSLGQGLEFLIYFQGNSAPDKSGLPSDRFSAERTGGSVSTLTIQRTQQEDSAVYLCASTGLAFSHEQYFGPGTRLTVT.

The count of this clone is one. This chain joins TRBV6-5 and TRBJ2-1; 9 nucleotides match TRBD2. Germline CDR1 reads MNHEY; CDR2 reads SVGAGI. With 3 bases clipped from V and 9 bases from J, the junction kept 6 bases outside the gene matches. The CDR3 covers 14 residues. The CDR3 here is CASSYGGGAAEQFF. Here the CDR3 DNA reads TGTGCCAGCAGTTATGGCGGGGGGGCCGCTGAGCAGTTCTTC.

In the case of this clone: A read error may account for a junction end that differs from germline. Within the sample, other DNA sequences also encode this same CDR3. The gene calls are TRBV7-2 and TRBJ2-3, with D hard to call. There are 12 residues in the CDR3. Per the germline V gene, CDR1 is SGHTA and CDR2 is FQGNSA. CDR3 nucleotides: TGTGCCAGCAGCTTTGGCACGGATACGCAGTATTTT. This gives the protein CASSFGTDTQYF.

V gene TRBV5-8 combines with J gene TRBJ1-2, with D possibly matching TRBD1 (5 bases). The V gene lost 5 bases and the J gene lost 0 bases, with 14 bases spanning the gap. Germline CDR1 is SGHTS and CDR2 is YDEGEE. The CDR3 totals 15 residues. CDR3 region: CASSSTDSANYGYTF. The CDR3 DNA reads TGTGCCAGCAGTTCGACAGACTCGGCTAACTATGGCTACACCTTC. Together with reference TRBV5-8 and TRBJ1-2, the CDR3 gives the full variable domain: EAGVTQSPTHLIKTRGQQATLRCSPISGHTSVYWYQQALGLGLQFLLWYDEGEERNRGNFPPRFSGRQFPNYSSELNVNALELEDSALYLCASSSTDSANYGYTFGSGTRLTVV.

The CDR3 reads CASSLAARGGTDTQYF. The DNA for the CDR3 is TGTGCCAGCAGCTTAGCGGCGCGGGGGGGCACAGATACGCAGTATTTT. The chain has TRBV7-9 and TRBJ2-3; TRBD2 matches at 8 bases. The CDR3 totals 16 residues. CDR1 is SEHNR, CDR2 FQNEAQ, per germline (reference sequence). V was pared by 0 bases and J by 1 base, with 3 bases of the junction left unmatched.

This clone was counted a few times. This chain links TRBV5-1 with TRBJ2-5; D is perhaps TRBD1 (6 bases). Trimming took 4 bases from V and 5 from J, leaving 18 bases between them. The germline gives CDR1 SGHRS, CDR2 YFSETQ. The CDR3 is 15 amino acids. The CDR3 loop reads CASSEGQLTGETQYF. The CDR3 nucleotides read TGCGCCAGCAGCGAAGGACAGTTAACGGGGGAGACCCAGTACTTC.

The J gene is TRBJ1-6, the V gene TRBV4-3, with a weak D call TRBD1 (6 bases). The V end lost 0 bases, the J end lost 9 bases, and 12 bases lay between the germline ends. The CDR3 is 15 residues long. Germline CDR1 is LGHNA and CDR2 is YSLEER. CDR3: CASSQDQGQTSPLHF. The CDR3 coding sequence is TGCGCCAGCAGCCAAGATCAAGGACAGACTTCACCCCTCCACTTT.